These T cell receptor beta chains were read from a single sample in a study of blood T cell repertoires in COVID-19. Sequencing was performed with immunoSEQ multiplex PCR; in TCRdb, only in-frame clones are kept and a portion is missing. The data show about 89,000 clones, roughly 80% seen once. Material: peripheral blood. These TCRs come from a woman at least 80 years old with acute or convalescent COVID-19. Each CDR3 is given without its conserved first and last residue. Clone size is given for some rows only: seen once, a few or many times, or a class if the clone is expanded.

once | TRBV18 | ASSPGPRGLANYGYT
- | TRBV5-1 | ASSIDRADTGELF
- | TRBV7-7 | ASSLGLAGSTDTQY
- | TRBV12-3/TRBV12-4 | ASSFLADSPLH
- | TRBV7-8 | ASSLSGTGNTIY
- | TRBV5-5 | ASSLVQGATGELF
- | TRBV28 | ASSFPGQGFSPLH
- | TRBV7-2 | ASSPVLAGGPGQY
- | TRBV28 | ASSFPPGAGETQY
- | TRBV3-1/TRBV3-2 | ASSQDLIEETQY
- | TRBV5-1 | ASSPRDTGEKLF
- | TRBV30 | AWRRKQGNYGYT
- | TRBV24-1 | ATSDPAQGGYQPQH
- | TRBV5-5 | ASSLRGRADTQY
once | TRBV5-5 | ASSLDSTVNYGYT
- | TRBV3-1/TRBV3-2 | ASTLGGGLGNNEQF
- | TRBV5-4 | ASSLVAGGNTDTQY